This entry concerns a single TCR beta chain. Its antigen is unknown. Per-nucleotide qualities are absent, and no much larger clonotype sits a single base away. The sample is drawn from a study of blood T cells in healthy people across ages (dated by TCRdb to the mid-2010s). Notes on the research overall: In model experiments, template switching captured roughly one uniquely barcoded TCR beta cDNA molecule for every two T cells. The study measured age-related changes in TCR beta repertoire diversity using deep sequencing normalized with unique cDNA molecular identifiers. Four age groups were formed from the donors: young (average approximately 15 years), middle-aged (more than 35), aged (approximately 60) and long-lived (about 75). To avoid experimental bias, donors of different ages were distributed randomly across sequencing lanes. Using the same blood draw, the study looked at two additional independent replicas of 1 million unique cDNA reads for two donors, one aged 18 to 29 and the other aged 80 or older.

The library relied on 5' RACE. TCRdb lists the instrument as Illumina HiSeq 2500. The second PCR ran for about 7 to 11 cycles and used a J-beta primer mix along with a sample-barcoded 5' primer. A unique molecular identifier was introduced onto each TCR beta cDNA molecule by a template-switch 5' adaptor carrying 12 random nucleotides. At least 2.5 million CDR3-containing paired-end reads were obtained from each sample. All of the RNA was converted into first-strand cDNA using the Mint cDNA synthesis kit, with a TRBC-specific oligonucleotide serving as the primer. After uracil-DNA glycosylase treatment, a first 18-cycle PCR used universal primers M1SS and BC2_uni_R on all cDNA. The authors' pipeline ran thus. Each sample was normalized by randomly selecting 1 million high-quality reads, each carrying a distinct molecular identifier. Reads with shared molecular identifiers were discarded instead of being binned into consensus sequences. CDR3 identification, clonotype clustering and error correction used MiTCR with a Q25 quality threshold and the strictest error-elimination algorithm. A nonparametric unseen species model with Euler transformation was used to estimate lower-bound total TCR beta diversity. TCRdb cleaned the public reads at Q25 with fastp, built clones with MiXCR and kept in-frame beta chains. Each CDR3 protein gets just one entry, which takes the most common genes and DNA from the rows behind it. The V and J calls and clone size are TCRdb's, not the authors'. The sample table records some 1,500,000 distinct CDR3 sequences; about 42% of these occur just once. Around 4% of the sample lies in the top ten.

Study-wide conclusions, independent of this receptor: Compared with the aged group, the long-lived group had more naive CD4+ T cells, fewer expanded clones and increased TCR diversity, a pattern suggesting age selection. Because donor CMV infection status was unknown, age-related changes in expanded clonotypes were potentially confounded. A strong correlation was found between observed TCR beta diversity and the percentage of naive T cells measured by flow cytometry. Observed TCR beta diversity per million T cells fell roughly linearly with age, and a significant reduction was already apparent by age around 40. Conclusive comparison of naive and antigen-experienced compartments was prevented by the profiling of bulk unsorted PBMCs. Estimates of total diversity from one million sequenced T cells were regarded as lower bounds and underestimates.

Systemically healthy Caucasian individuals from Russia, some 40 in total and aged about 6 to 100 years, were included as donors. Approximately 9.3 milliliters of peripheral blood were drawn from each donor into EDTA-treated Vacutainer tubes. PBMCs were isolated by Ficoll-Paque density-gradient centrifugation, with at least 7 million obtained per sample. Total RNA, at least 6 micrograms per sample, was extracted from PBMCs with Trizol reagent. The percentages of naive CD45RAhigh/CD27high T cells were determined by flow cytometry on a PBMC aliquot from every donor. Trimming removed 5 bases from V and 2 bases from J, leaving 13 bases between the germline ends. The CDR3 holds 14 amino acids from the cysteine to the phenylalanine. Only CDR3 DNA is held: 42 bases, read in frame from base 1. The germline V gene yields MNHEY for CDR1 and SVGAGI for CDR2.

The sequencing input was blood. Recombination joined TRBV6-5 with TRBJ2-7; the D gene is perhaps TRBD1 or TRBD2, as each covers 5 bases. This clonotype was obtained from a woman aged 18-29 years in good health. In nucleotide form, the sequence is TGTGCCAGCAGTGACCAGAGGGGTACCTACGAGCAGTACTTC. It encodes CASSDQRGTYEQYF.